The clone carrying this TCR beta chain was detected a few times. Original processing notes: Reference gene primer amplification in the assay estimated nucleated cell counts. TCRdb's table, derived via immunoSEQ multiplex PCR, lists solely in-frame clones and lacks some. D and trimming come from the DNA, and the V and J calls and clone size come from that table. The repertoire holds tens of thousands of clones, about 68% seen once, with 35% in the top ten. The CDR3 loop spans 18 amino acids. CDR1 and CDR2 (germline): WSHSY, SAAADI. The J segment lost 2 bases and the V segment lost 4 bases, leaving 15 bases of the junction unmatched. The data were obtained in a study of blood T cell repertoires in COVID-19. Whole-study context: Whether acute or convalescent, the COVID-19 samples came from the United States, Italy and Spain. PBMCs, B-cell-depleted T cells, or T cells provided the cDNA or gDNA that made up the material.

Input material: peripheral blood. This sequence was found in a woman in her 70s with acute or convalescent COVID-19. The V and J genes are TRBV10-2 and TRBJ2-5; 8 bases line up with TRBD1. The CDR3 sequence: CASSGQGAFSAGQETQYF. The CDR3 DNA follows: TGCGCCAGCAGTGGGCAGGGGGCGTTCTCGGCTGGGCAAGAGACCCAGTACTTC.